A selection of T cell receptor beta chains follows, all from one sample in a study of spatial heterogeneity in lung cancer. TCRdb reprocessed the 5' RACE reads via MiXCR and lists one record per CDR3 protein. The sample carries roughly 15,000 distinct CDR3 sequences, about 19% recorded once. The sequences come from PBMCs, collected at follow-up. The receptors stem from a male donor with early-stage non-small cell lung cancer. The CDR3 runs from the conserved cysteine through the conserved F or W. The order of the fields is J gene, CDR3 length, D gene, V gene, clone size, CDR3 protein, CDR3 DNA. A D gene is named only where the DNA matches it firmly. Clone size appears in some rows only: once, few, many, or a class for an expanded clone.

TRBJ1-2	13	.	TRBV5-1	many	CASSLEGNAIYTF	TGCGCCAGCAGCTTGGAGGGGAACGCCATCTACACCTTC
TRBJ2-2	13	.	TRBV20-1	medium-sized	CSARGTNTGELFF	TGCAGTGCTAGGGGGACGAACACCGGGGAGCTGTTTTTT
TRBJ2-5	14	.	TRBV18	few	CASSPPASQETQYF	TGTGCCAGCTCACCACCGGCGAGCCAAGAGACCCAGTACTTC
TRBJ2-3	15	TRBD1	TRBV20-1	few	CSARDGQGSTDTQYF	TGCAGTGCTAGGGACGGACAGGGGAGCACAGATACGCAGTATTTT
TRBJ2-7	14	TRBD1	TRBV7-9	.	CASSLDRGVEEQYF	TGTGCCAGCAGCTTAGACAGGGGAGTAGAAGAGCAGTACTTC
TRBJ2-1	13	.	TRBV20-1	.	CSANGPGYNEQFF	TGCAGTGCTAACGGTCCGGGCTACAATGAGCAGTTCTTC
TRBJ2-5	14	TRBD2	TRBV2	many	CASSDWASGETQYF	TGTGCCAGCAGTGACTGGGCTAGCGGCGAGACCCAGTACTTC
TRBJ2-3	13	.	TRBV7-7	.	CASSAQSTDTQYF	TGTGCTAGCAGCGCGCAAAGCACAGATACGCAGTATTTT
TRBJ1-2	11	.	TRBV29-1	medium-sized	CSVNTGYGYTF	TGCAGCGTCAATACGGGCTATGGCTACACCTTC
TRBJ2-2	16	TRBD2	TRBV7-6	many	CASSHIRLAEGGELFF	TGTGCCAGCAGCCATATACGACTAGCGGAGGGGGGGGAGCTGTTTTTT
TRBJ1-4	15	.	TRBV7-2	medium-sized	CASSLDQGRSEKLFF	TGTGCCAGCAGCTTGGATCAGGGGCGAAGTGAAAAACTGTTTTTT
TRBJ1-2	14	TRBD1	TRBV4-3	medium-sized	CASSLDRASYGYTF	TGCGCCAGCAGCCTAGACAGGGCAAGCTATGGCTACACCTTC
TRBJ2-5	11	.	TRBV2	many	CASGKGETQYF	TGTGCCAGTGGGAAGGGGGAGACCCAGTACTTC
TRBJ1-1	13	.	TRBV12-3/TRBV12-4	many	CASSWGVSTEAFF	TGTGCCAGCAGTTGGGGAGTTAGCACTGAAGCTTTCTTT
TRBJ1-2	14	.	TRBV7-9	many	CASSLVSAGDGYTF	TGTGCCAGCAGCTTAGTTTCGGCAGGGGATGGCTACACCTTC
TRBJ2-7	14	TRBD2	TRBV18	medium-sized	CASSPGLLSYEQYF	TGTGCCAGCTCACCGGGACTACTTTCCTACGAGCAGTACTTC
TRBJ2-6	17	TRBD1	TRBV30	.	CAWSPGTGISGANVLTF	TGTGCCTGGAGTCCAGGGACAGGGATCTCTGGGGCCAACGTCCTGACTTTC
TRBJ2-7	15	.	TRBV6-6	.	CASRDTGTSSYEQYF	TGTGCCAGCAGAGATACCGGGACGAGCTCCTACGAGCAGTACTTC
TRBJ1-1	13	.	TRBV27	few	CASSLYGATEAFF	TGTGCCAGCAGTTTATATGGGGCCACTGAAGCTTTCTTT
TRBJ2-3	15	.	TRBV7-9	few	CASSSQSTRTDTQYF	TGTGCCAGCAGCTCTCAAAGTACTAGAACAGATACGCAGTATTTT
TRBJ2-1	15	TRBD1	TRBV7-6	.	CASSSGTGWYNEQFF	TGTGCCAGCAGCTCCGGGACAGGGTGGTACAATGAGCAGTTCTTC
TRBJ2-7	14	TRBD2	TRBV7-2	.	CASSLTSGGYEQYF	TGTGCCAGCAGCTTAACTAGCGGGGGCTACGAGCAGTACTTC
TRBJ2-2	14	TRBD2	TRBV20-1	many	CSAPSGGTTGELFF	TGCAGTGCTCCTAGCGGGGGGACCACCGGGGAGCTGTTTTTT
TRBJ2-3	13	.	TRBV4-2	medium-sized	CASSQLATDTQYF	TGTGCCAGCAGCCAACTAGCAACAGATACGCAGTATTTT
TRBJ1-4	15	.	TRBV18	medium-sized	CASSPEAITTEKLFF	TGTGCCAGCTCACCAGAAGCGATAACCACCGAAAAACTGTTTTTT
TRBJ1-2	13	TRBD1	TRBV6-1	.	CASSRDSDYGYTF	TGTGCCAGCAGTCGGGACAGTGACTATGGCTACACCTTC
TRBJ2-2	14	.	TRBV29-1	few	CSVGRFGNTGELFF	TGCAGCGTTGGAAGGTTCGGGAACACCGGGGAGCTGTTTTTT
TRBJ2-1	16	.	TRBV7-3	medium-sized	CASSPASQGGEIEQFF	TGTGCCAGCAGCCCCGCCAGCCAGGGAGGAGAGATTGAGCAGTTCTTC
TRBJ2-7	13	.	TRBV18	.	CASSLSVTYEQYF	TGTGCCAGCTCACTTAGTGTTACCTACGAGCAGTACTTC
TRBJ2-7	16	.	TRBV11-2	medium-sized	CASSLDIRGAGYEQYF	TGTGCCAGCAGCTTAGATATAAGAGGCGCGGGGTACGAGCAGTACTTC